This is a list of T cell receptor beta chains from one sample in a study of identical twins. TCRdb reprocessed the 5' RACE reads with MiXCR, giving one entry per CDR3 protein. Of under 500,000 distinct CDR3 sequences in the sample, 13% to 15% were seen once. These records were also assigned to another study, of yellow fever vaccine responses in identical twins.

Sequencing used CD4+ T cells sorted from blood. Receptors originate from a woman aged 18-29 years in good health. Both conserved end residues are part of each CDR3. A D gene is named only where the DNA matches it firmly. Clone sizes are given selectively: once, few, many, or a class where the clone is expanded.

D: TRBD2; V: TRBV27; J: TRBJ2-7; size: .; length: 16; CDR3: CASSFTGLAGAYEQYF; DNA: TGTGCCAGCAGTTTTACGGGGTTAGCGGGAGCCTACGAGCAGTACTTC
D: .; V: TRBV7-8; J: TRBJ2-7; size: .; length: 16; CDR3: CASSLTPDRQIYEQYF; DNA: TGTGCCAGCAGCTTAACACCAGACCGACAGATCTACGAGCAGTACTTC
D: TRBD2; V: TRBV3-1; J: TRBJ2-7; size: .; length: 15; CDR3: CASSPSGTSGYEQYF; DNA: TGTGCCAGCAGCCCGTCCGGGACTAGCGGGTACGAGCAGTACTTC
D: TRBD1; V: TRBV9; J: TRBJ2-5; size: .; length: 12; CDR3: CASSGETGGCHF; DNA: TGTGCCAGCAGCGGAGAGACAGGGGGTTGTCACTTC
D: .; V: TRBV6-6; J: TRBJ2-1; size: .; length: 12; CDR3: CASSRSSHEQFF; DNA: TGTGCCAGCAGTCGCTCGAGTCATGAGCAGTTCTTC
D: TRBD2; V: TRBV28; J: TRBJ2-7; size: many; length: 16; CDR3: CASSLPGLAGTYEQYF; DNA: TGTGCCAGCAGTCTACCCGGACTAGCGGGGACATACGAGCAGTACTTC
D: TRBD1; V: TRBV12-3/TRBV12-4; J: TRBJ1-2; size: many; length: 14; CDR3: CASSIGQGSYGYTF; DNA: TGTGCCAGCAGTATCGGACAGGGGTCCTATGGCTACACCTTC
D: .; V: TRBV15; J: TRBJ2-1; size: few; length: 17; CDR3: CATSSGKAKLQYNEQFF; DNA: TGTGCCACCAGCAGTGGTAAAGCAAAACTACAGTACAATGAGCAGTTCTTC
D: .; V: TRBV27; J: TRBJ2-5; size: few; length: 13; CDR3: CASRWTGRETQYF; DNA: TGTGCCAGCAGATGGACGGGGCGGGAGACCCAGTACTTC
D: TRBD2; V: TRBV14; J: TRBJ2-1; size: many; length: 16; CDR3: CASSHPSGLSYNEQFF; DNA: TGTGCCAGCAGCCACCCTAGCGGACTATCCTACAATGAGCAGTTCTTC